This TCR beta chain was sequenced in a study of blood T cells in healthy people across ages. Study-wide findings and caveats: Observed TCR beta diversity per million T cells went down as age went up. This fall followed a roughly linear course with age.

PCR was performed a second time for about 7 to 12 cycles using a sample-barcoded 5' primer and a J-beta primer mix. MiXCR was run by TCRdb on the 5' RACE reads, yielding one entry per CDR3 protein. This sample has some 1 million distinct CDR3 sequences, with 35% to 55% found just once. Turning to this clonotype: The antigen is undetermined.

Extraction of total RNA produced a minimum of 5 micrograms from each sample. The CDR3 spans 16 residues. V lost 4 bases to trimming and J lost 5 bases; unmatched junction nucleotides: 10. Germline CDR1 reads MGHDK; CDR2 reads SYGVNS. The chain is built from TRBV25-1 and TRBJ1-4; the match to TRBD1 covers 7 bases. The sample was blood. This receptor was taken from an older woman in good health. In DNA form, the CDR3 reads TGTGCCAGCAGTGGGCCCCCAGGGACAGTCAATGAAAAACTGTTTTTT. It codes for CASSGPPGTVNEKLFF.